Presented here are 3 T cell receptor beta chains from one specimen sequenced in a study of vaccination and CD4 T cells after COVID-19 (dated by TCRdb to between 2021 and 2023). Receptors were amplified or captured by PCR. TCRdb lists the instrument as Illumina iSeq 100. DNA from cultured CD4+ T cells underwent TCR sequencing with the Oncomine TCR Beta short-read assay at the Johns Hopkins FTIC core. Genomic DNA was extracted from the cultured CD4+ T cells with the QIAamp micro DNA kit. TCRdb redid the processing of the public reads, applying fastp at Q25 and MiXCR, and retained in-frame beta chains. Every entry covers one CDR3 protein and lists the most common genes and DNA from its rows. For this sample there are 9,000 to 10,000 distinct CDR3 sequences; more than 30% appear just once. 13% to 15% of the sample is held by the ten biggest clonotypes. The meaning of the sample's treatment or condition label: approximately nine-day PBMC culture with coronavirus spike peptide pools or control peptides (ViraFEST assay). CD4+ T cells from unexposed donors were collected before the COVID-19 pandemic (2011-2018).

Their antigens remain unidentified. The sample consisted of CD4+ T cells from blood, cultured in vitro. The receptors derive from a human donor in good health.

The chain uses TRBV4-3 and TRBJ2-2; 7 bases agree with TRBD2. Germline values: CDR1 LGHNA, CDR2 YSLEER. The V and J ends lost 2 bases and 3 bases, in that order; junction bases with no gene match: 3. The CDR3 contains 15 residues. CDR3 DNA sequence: TGCGCCAGCAGCCAATTTGGGAGGGACACCGGGGAGCTGTTTTTT. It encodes CASSQFGRDTGELFF.

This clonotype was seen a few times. The CDR3, as DNA: TGTGCCAGCGGTACTCCTGGGACCTTC. This gives the protein CASGTPGTF. The V gene is TRBV6-1, the J gene TRBJ1-2; no reliable D call. The length of the CDR3 is 9 residues. V was shortened by 8 bases and J by 14 bases, with 12 bases between the two germline ends. Germline CDR1 and CDR2: MNHNS and SASEGT.

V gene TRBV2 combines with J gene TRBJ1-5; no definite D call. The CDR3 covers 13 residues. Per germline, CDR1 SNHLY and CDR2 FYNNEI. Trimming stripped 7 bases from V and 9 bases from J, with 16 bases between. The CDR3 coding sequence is TGTGCCAGCAATAACGTGGGTGATGGGCCCCAGCATTTT. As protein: CASNNVGDGPQHF.